This is a list of T cell receptor beta chains from one sample in a study of blood T cell repertoires in COVID-19. The data were produced by immunoSEQ multiplex PCR, yet TCRdb's version contains in-frame clones alone and is incomplete. The sample has approximately 90,000 clones, roughly 91% seen once; the top ten hold 4.9%. The sequenced sample consisted of peripheral blood. The receptors were gathered from a woman older than 75 with acute or convalescent COVID-19. Both conserved end residues are part of each CDR3. Each record gives: V gene, J gene, clone size, D gene, CDR3 DNA, CDR3 protein. The D gene is left open where the match is weak. A row's size may be missing; if present it is once, few, many or a size class.

V: TRBV2
J: TRBJ2-1
size: .
D: .
DNA: TGTGCCAGCAGCGTCGGGAGCTCCTACAATGAGCAGTTCTTC
CDR3: CASSVGSSYNEQFF

V: TRBV27
J: TRBJ1-1
size: .
D: TRBD1
DNA: TGTGCCAGCATTTTTATACAGGGGGTGAACACTGAAGCTTTCTTT
CDR3: CASIFIQGVNTEAFF

V: TRBV6-5
J: TRBJ1-1
size: .
D: .
DNA: TGTGCCAGCAGTTCCCCCCAGAAGGCGGACACTGAAGCTTTCTTT
CDR3: CASSSPQKADTEAFF

V: TRBV5-1
J: TRBJ2-1
size: .
D: .
DNA: TGCGCCAGCAGCTTCCCAGGGTCGGTCAATGAGCAGTTCTTC
CDR3: CASSFPGSVNEQFF

V: TRBV7-2
J: TRBJ1-5
size: .
D: .
DNA: TGTGCCAGCAGCTTATCGGGTCAGCTCAATCAGCCCCAGCATTTT
CDR3: CASSLSGQLNQPQHF

V: TRBV5-6
J: TRBJ2-1
size: .
D: TRBD2
DNA: TGTGCCAGCAGCGAGATAGCGGGAGCTGGCTACAATGAGCAGTTCTTC
CDR3: CASSEIAGAGYNEQFF

V: TRBV7-9
J: TRBJ1-5
size: few
D: .
DNA: TGTGCCAGCAGCTTAGGCGGCGGGCCCAATCAGCCCCAGCATTTT
CDR3: CASSLGGGPNQPQHF

V: TRBV7-2
J: TRBJ2-6
size: .
D: .
DNA: TGTGCCAGCAGCTTAGCCCGGGGGAAGGCCAACGTCCTGACTTTC
CDR3: CASSLARGKANVLTF

V: TRBV3-1/TRBV3-2
J: TRBJ1-5
size: .
D: .
DNA: TGTGCCAGCAGACCACGGGGGGCTTGTCAGCCCCAGCATTTT
CDR3: CASRPRGACQPQHF

V: TRBV2
J: TRBJ1-1
size: .
D: .
DNA: TGTGCCAGCAGCCAGGACAGGAACACTGAAGCTTTCTTT
CDR3: CASSQDRNTEAFF

V: TRBV28
J: TRBJ1-1
size: .
D: .
DNA: TGTGCCAGCAGTTTAGAGAGTGAAGCTTTCTTT
CDR3: CASSLESEAFF

V: TRBV5-1
J: TRBJ1-1
size: .
D: TRBD1
DNA: TGCGCCAGCAGCTTAGCGGGACAGGGAACGAACACTGAAGCTTTCTTT
CDR3: CASSLAGQGTNTEAFF

V: TRBV15
J: TRBJ2-1
size: .
D: .
DNA: TGTGCCACCAGCAGAGATCCCCTGACATATAGGAATGAGCAGTTCTTC
CDR3: CATSRDPLTYRNEQFF

V: TRBV6-5
J: TRBJ1-4
size: .
D: TRBD1
DNA: TGTGCCACCCAACAGGGGGCTTTTGAAAAACTGTTTTTT
CDR3: CATQQGAFEKLFF

V: TRBV6-1
J: TRBJ2-7
size: .
D: .
DNA: TGTGCCAGCAGTGAAGCGAGGAGTCCCTCCTACGAGCAGTACTTC
CDR3: CASSEARSPSYEQYF

V: TRBV3-1/TRBV3-2
J: TRBJ2-3
size: .
D: .
DNA: TGTGCCAGCAGCCGGCGGGGTAGCACAGATACGCAGTATTTT
CDR3: CASSRRGSTDTQYF

V: TRBV29-1
J: TRBJ1-1
size: .
D: TRBD1
DNA: TGCAGCGTTGCCAGAATAACAGGGGACACTGAAGCTTTCTTT
CDR3: CSVARITGDTEAFF

V: TRBV7-2
J: TRBJ1-1
size: .
D: .
DNA: TGTGCCAGCAGTCAAGGACACGCGAACACTGAAGCTTTCTTT
CDR3: CASSQGHANTEAFF

V: TRBV6-1
J: TRBJ2-1
size: once
D: TRBD2
DNA: TGTGCCAGCAGTGAAGCGGTTGCGGGAGGAAGGGGTGAGCAGTTCTTC
CDR3: CASSEAVAGGRGEQFF

V: TRBV6-5
J: TRBJ1-2
size: .
D: TRBD1
DNA: TGTGCCAGCAGCCCAGGACAGGGGAGACATGGCTACACCTTC
CDR3: CASSPGQGRHGYTF

V: TRBV4-1
J: TRBJ1-5
size: .
D: .
DNA: TGCGCCAGCAGCCAAGTAGACAGAGATAATCAGCCCCAGCATTTT
CDR3: CASSQVDRDNQPQHF

V: TRBV18
J: TRBJ1-5
size: .
D: .
DNA: TGTGCCAGCTGGGGGGGGGCGAGCAATCAGCCCCAGCATTTT
CDR3: CASWGGASNQPQHF

V: TRBV6-2/TRBV6-3
J: TRBJ2-5
size: .
D: .
DNA: TGTGCCAGCAGTTACTCGATTAGGACAGACACGTACCAAGAGACCCAGTACTTC
CDR3: CASSYSIRTDTYQETQYF

V: TRBV6-5
J: TRBJ1-4
size: .
D: TRBD1
DNA: TGTGCCAGCGGACAGGGCGAGGAAAAACTGTTTTTT
CDR3: CASGQGEEKLFF

V: TRBV5-1
J: TRBJ1-6
size: once
D: .
DNA: TGCGCCAGCAGCTTGGATCGACGGGGTCAGACCAATAATTCACCCCTCCACTTT
CDR3: CASSLDRRGQTNNSPLHF

V: TRBV6-6
J: TRBJ2-1
size: .
D: .
DNA: TGTGCCAGCAGTCGACCACCCCTGACGACAGGAAGCTCCTACAATGAGCAGTTCTTC
CDR3: CASSRPPLTTGSSYNEQFF

V: TRBV7-2
J: TRBJ1-3
size: .
D: .
DNA: TGTGCCAGCAGCTTTTACGCAACCAGCTCTGGAAACACCATATATTTT
CDR3: CASSFYATSSGNTIYF

V: TRBV7-9
J: TRBJ1-4
size: .
D: .
DNA: TGTGCCAGCAGCTTAAGCGGTCGAGTGGAAGTAGATGAAAAACTGTTTTTT
CDR3: CASSLSGRVEVDEKLFF